The source of this T cell receptor (beta chain) is a study of T cells after yellow fever vaccination. On the study more broadly: Where fractions had low cell numbers, libraries were prepared from them with the SMART-Seq v4 Ultra Low Input RNA kit.

The table lists this clonotype with many counts. Its antigen remains unknown. Generation of TCR cDNA used 5'RACE template switching (which added a universal primer site and UMIs). TCRdb re-called the 5' RACE reads through MiXCR, storing one row per CDR3 protein. The top ten hold around 0.73% of the sample, which has over 110,000 distinct CDR3 sequences, around 7.7% seen once. Study outcomes and limitations: Among all clonotypes, a small share was observed in both CD4 and CD8 compartments. Though weaker, the secondary response peaked faster, on day 5 versus 15.

This sequence originates from a young man who received the YFV17D yellow fever vaccine. Material: CD4+ T cells sorted from PBMCs, obtained 5 days after the yellow fever booster vaccination.

Here the CDR3 DNA reads TGTGCCACCAGCAGAGTTACCCCGCGGGGGGCGTCGTTAACTGAAGCTTTCTTT. Translated: CATSRVTPRGASLTEAFF. The chain joins TRBV15 to TRBJ1-1, with D possibly matching TRBD1 (6 bases). The CDR3 is 18 amino acids. Germline V lookup: CDR1 LNHNV, CDR2 YYDKDF (reference sequence). Trimming stripped 1 base from V and 5 bases from J, with 23 bases between.